The clone carrying this T cell receptor beta chain was picked up many times. This specimen comes from a study of T cells after yellow fever vaccination. CDR3 length: 14 amino acids. Germline assignment: CDR1 SGHRS and CDR2 YFSETQ. Trimming took 0 bases from V and 10 from J, leaving 14 bases between them. In TCRdb, the 5' RACE reads were re-called with MiXCR into one record per CDR3 protein. The data contain about 350,000 distinct CDR3 sequences, 4.1% of them seen just once; the ten biggest clones take up about 26%. This TCR came from a young man who received the YFV17D yellow fever vaccine. Specimen: PBMCs, collected 5 days after the yellow fever booster vaccination. The genes are TRBV5-1 and TRBJ2-1, with D possibly TRBD2 on 5 matching bases. The CDR3 DNA sequence: TGCGCCAGCAGCTTGGAACTAGTCGCCGGCGAGCAGTTCTTC. Translating it yields CASSLELVAGEQFF.